A selection of T cell receptor beta chains follows, all from one sample in a study of blood T cell repertoires in COVID-19. Some clones are missing from TCRdb's copy, which holds only in-frame ones; the method was immunoSEQ multiplex PCR. In the table there are nearly 35,000 clones, around 87% of which are singletons. The sequencing sample was made of peripheral blood. The source of these receptors is a man between 70 and 80 years old with acute or convalescent COVID-19. CDR3s include the opening cysteine and the closing phenylalanine or tryptophan. D genes are given only for firm matches. Clone size is not always given. Where it is, it says once, few, many or a class for expanded clones.

>TRBJ2-3|NA|TRBD2|TRBV6-1
CASSGAGGRDTQYF
TGTGCCAGCAGTGGAGCGGGGGGGCGGGATACGCAGTATTTT
>TRBJ2-5|NA|NA|TRBV30
CAWSSSGMAQYF
TGTGCCTGGAGTTCATCAGGTATGGCCCAGTACTTC
>TRBJ2-2|few|TRBD2|TRBV5-1
CASSLGLAGLTGELFF
TGCGCCAGCAGCTTGGGCCTAGCGGGTCTCACCGGGGAGCTGTTTTTT
>TRBJ2-3|once|TRBD2|TRBV19
CASSQREVPTDTQYF
TGTGCCAGTTCGCAGCGGGAGGTACCCACAGATACGCAGTATTTT
>TRBJ1-5|NA|NA|TRBV18
CASSPWGEDQPQHF
TGTGCCAGCTCACCTTGGGGGGAGGATCAGCCCCAGCATTTT
>TRBJ1-1|NA|TRBD1|TRBV28
CASSRDNRGTEAFF
TGTGCCAGCAGTCGTGATAACAGGGGCACTGAAGCTTTCTTT
>TRBJ2-1|NA|NA|TRBV10-1
CASSVGQEEEQFF
TGCGCCAGCAGTGTTGGCCAGGAAGAGGAGCAGTTCTTC
>TRBJ2-7|NA|NA|TRBV5-5
CASSLLLGVGEQYF
TGTGCCAGCAGCTTGTTGCTAGGGGTAGGCGAGCAGTACTTC
>TRBJ2-1|few|TRBD2|TRBV5-1
CASSLAAGGNNEQFF
TGCGCCAGCAGCTTGGCGGCGGGGGGGAACAATGAGCAGTTCTTC
>TRBJ2-1|NA|TRBD2|TRBV6-1
CASSAGLAVKKGEQFF
TGTGCCAGCAGTGCCGGACTAGCGGTAAAGAAGGGTGAGCAGTTCTTC
>TRBJ2-5|NA|TRBD2|TRBV5-4
CASSPRTSEETQYF
TGTGCCAGCAGCCCCAGGACTAGCGAGGAGACCCAGTACTTC
>TRBJ2-5|NA|NA|TRBV7-9
CASSPSGNQETQYF
TGTGCCAGCAGCCCCTCCGGGAACCAAGAGACCCAGTACTTC
>TRBJ2-3|NA|NA|TRBV2
CASARNPSSTDTQYF
TGTGCCAGCGCTAGAAATCCTTCTAGCACAGATACGCAGTATTTT
>TRBJ2-5|NA|NA|TRBV7-2
CASSLDEATETQYF
TGTGCCAGCAGCTTAGACGAGGCGACAGAGACCCAGTACTTC
>TRBJ1-2|NA|NA|TRBV6-5
CASSLQGPYGYTF
TGTGCCAGCAGTTTACAGGGTCCCTATGGCTACACCTTC
>TRBJ1-5|NA|TRBD1|TRBV2
CASSEGRGQNQPQHF
TGTGCCAGCAGTGAGGGAAGGGGGCAGAATCAGCCCCAGCATTTT
>TRBJ1-1|NA|NA|TRBV15
CATSRDLGSSAEAFF
TGTGCCACCAGCAGAGATCTAGGCAGCTCTGCTGAAGCTTTCTTT
>TRBJ1-1|NA|NA|TRBV7-9
CASSLERGGISEAFF
TGTGCCAGCAGCTTAGAAAGAGGGGGTATATCTGAAGCTTTCTTT
>TRBJ1-4|NA|TRBD1|TRBV18
CASSRAGGLEKLFF
TGTGCCAGCTCACGGGCAGGGGGTCTCGAAAAACTGTTTTTT
>TRBJ2-1|NA|TRBD1|TRBV12-3/TRBV12-4
CASSNRGDEQFF
TGTGCCAGCAGTAACAGGGGCGATGAGCAGTTCTTC
>TRBJ1-3|NA|NA|TRBV6-5
CASSYSGASSGNTIYF
TGTGCCAGCAGTTACTCTGGAGCTTCCTCTGGAAACACCATATATTTT
>TRBJ2-7|NA|TRBD1|TRBV5-6
CASSSGQGLVVGEQCF
TGTGCCAGCAGCTCTGGACAGGGTCTCGTGGTAGGCGAGCAGTGCTTC
>TRBJ2-1|NA|NA|TRBV12-3/TRBV12-4
CASSPGAYNEQFF
TGTGCCAGCAGCCCGGGAGCCTACAATGAGCAGTTCTTC
>TRBJ2-3|once|NA|TRBV7-9
CASSLTASTDTQYF
TGTGCCAGCAGCTTAACTGCTAGCACAGATACGCAGTATTTT
>TRBJ2-3|NA|TRBD2|TRBV19
CASSMGLAGGPGRVGDTQYF
TGTGCCAGTAGTATGGGACTAGCGGGAGGCCCCGGTCGGGTTGGAGATACGCAGTATTTT
>TRBJ1-4|NA|NA|TRBV2
CASRPQGEKLFF
TGTGCCAGCAGACCTCAGGGTGAAAAACTGTTTTTT
>TRBJ1-3|NA|NA|TRBV30
CAWSVLTGNTIYF
TGTGCCTGGAGTGTACTCACTGGAAACACCATATATTTT
>TRBJ1-2|NA|TRBD1|TRBV28
CASSPPGGLGGYTF
TGTGCCAGCAGTCCTCCAGGGGGCCTGGGAGGCTACACCTTC